This is a list of T cell receptor beta chains from one sample in a study of breast tumors, draining lymph nodes, adjacent tissues. TCRdb re-derived calls from the multiplex PCR reads in MiXCR, one entry per CDR3 protein. The sample holds under 350,000 distinct CDR3 sequences, about 33% seen once. Input material: axillary lymph node tissue. The receptor source for this set is a female donor with breast cancer. Some clones in this sample may be carry-over from other donors' samples. CDR3s include the opening cysteine and the closing phenylalanine or tryptophan. A D gene is named only where the DNA matches it firmly. Only some rows state a clone size, as once, few, many or a class for expanded clones.

V gene	clone size	D gene	J gene	CDR3 DNA	CDR3 protein
TRBV12-3/TRBV12-4	many	.	TRBJ2-2	TGTGCCAGCAGTTACCCCCAGGCAGGAGCAGCGGAGCTGTTTTTT	CASSYPQAGAAELFF
TRBV6-1	many	.	TRBJ1-5	TGTGCCAGCGGACTAAATCAGCCCCAGCATTTT	CASGLNQPQHF
TRBV5-1	many	.	TRBJ2-3	TGCGCCAGCACCCAGTCCTGGGGAACAGATACGCAGTATTTT	CASTQSWGTDTQYF
TRBV6-1	many	.	TRBJ2-1	TGTGCCAGCAGGAGGGGGTTACACGAGCAGTTCTTC	CASRRGLHEQFF
TRBV20-1	few	.	TRBJ1-1	TGCAGTGCCCCAAGACAGGCCGAAGCTTTCTTT	CSAPRQAEAFF
TRBV7-9	many	.	TRBJ1-2	TGTGCCAGCAGCTTAGGCTCACTACAGGGAACTCATGGCTACACCTTC	CASSLGSLQGTHGYTF
TRBV28	.	TRBD1	TRBJ1-1	TGTGCCAGCAGGGCGGACAGGGGAGATTACACTGAAGCTTTCTTT	CASRADRGDYTEAFF
TRBV5-1	many	.	TRBJ2-5	TGCGCCAGCAGCTTGGTTCTGGGGACAGAGACCCAGTACTTC	CASSLVLGTETQYF
TRBV27	few	TRBD2	TRBJ2-1	TGTGCCAGCAGTAGCGGGAGAGACTACAATGAGCAGTTCTTC	CASSSGRDYNEQFF
TRBV5-4	few	.	TRBJ1-1	TGTGCCAGCAGCCCCCAGGGACAAATGAACACTGAAGCTTTCTTT	CASSPQGQMNTEAFF
TRBV6-5	.	.	TRBJ1-1	TGTGCCAGCAGTTACGCGAGGTACCGGAACACTGAAGCTTTCTTT	CASSYARYRNTEAFF
TRBV20-1	.	.	TRBJ1-6	TGCAGTGCTAGGGAGACTAGCGGGTCCTATAATTCACCCCTCCACTTT	CSARETSGSYNSPLHF
TRBV5-6	many	.	TRBJ1-2	TGTGCCAGCAGCGTTCTTCAATATGGCTACACCTTC	CASSVLQYGYTF
TRBV6-4	many	TRBD2	TRBJ2-7	TGTGCCAGCAGTGTCGGGGCGGGAGCCGGTTACGAGCAGTACTTC	CASSVGAGAGYEQYF
TRBV6-2/TRBV6-3	few	.	TRBJ2-7	TGTGCCACCGGACCGCACTACGAGCAGTACTTC	CATGPHYEQYF
TRBV6-1	many	.	TRBJ2-7	TGTGCCAGCAGGACAAGGACAGACTACGAGCAGTACTTC	CASRTRTDYEQYF
TRBV6-4	few	TRBD2	TRBJ2-1	TGTGCCAGCAGCGTTAGCGGGAAGGCGGGCAATGAGCAGTTCTTC	CASSVSGKAGNEQFF
TRBV29-1	many	.	TRBJ1-5	TGCAGCGTTGTAGAGGGGTCCCATCAGCCCCAGCATTTT	CSVVEGSHQPQHF
TRBV18	.	.	TRBJ2-2	TGTGCCAGCTCACCACCGGACAAGTGGAGCGGGGAGCTGTTTTTT	CASSPPDKWSGELFF
TRBV7-9	.	.	TRBJ1-5	TGTGCCAGCAGCTTAGCAAAGGAGGGGCATCAGCCCCAGCACTTT	CASSLAKEGHQPQHF
TRBV9	once	TRBD1	TRBJ1-4	TGTGCCAGCAGCCCGAACAGGGGGAAGGGGAATGAAACACTGTTTTTT	CASSPNRGKGNETLFF
TRBV9	many	TRBD2	TRBJ2-5	TGTGCCAGCAGTGTGGGGGGGGAAGAGACCCAGTACTTC	CASSVGGEETQYF
TRBV2	many	.	TRBJ2-3	TGTGCCAGCAGGTCTACTAGGGGGAGTACAGATACGCAGTATTTT	CASRSTRGSTDTQYF
TRBV2	many	.	TRBJ2-7	TGTGCCAGCAGTGAAATTGTGGACGAGCAGTACTTC	CASSEIVDEQYF
TRBV19	many	TRBD1	TRBJ2-1	TGTGCCAGTAGTGCGGGACAGGGAGTCTACAATGAGCAGTTCTTC	CASSAGQGVYNEQFF
TRBV6-6	few	.	TRBJ1-1	TGTGCCAGCAGACCTTTTATGGACGGAAACACTGAAGCTTTCTTT	CASRPFMDGNTEAFF
TRBV5-5	.	TRBD1	TRBJ1-2	TGTGCCAGCAGCTTGTCAGATCTACAGGGGGCTCATAATGGCTACACCTTC	CASSLSDLQGAHNGYTF
TRBV11-2	many	TRBD2	TRBJ2-7	TGTGCCAGCAGCTTAGTGGGGACTAGCGGGAGTCGAGAGCAGTACTTC	CASSLVGTSGSREQYF
TRBV20-1	many	.	TRBJ1-2	TGCAGTGCTAGAGAGGGGGGGGCTAGAGGCTACACCTTC	CSAREGGARGYTF
TRBV5-6	many	.	TRBJ1-6	TGTGCCAGCAGCTTGGGGGCTGAGCTAGGAGGCTCCTATAATTCACCCCTCCACTTT	CASSLGAELGGSYNSPLHF
TRBV9	once	.	TRBJ1-6	TGTGCCAGCAGCTCCCCGCAGACCAATAATTCACCCCCCCACTTT	CASSSPQTNNSPPHF